The 28 T cell receptor beta chains below all came from one sample that was sequenced in a study of blood T cell repertoires in COVID-19. This table comes from immunoSEQ multiplex PCR, and its TCRdb copy is limited to in-frame clones, with some not included. Of under 200,000 clones in the sample, approximately 74% were seen once. Sequencing was carried out using peripheral blood. Source of these receptors: a woman older than 75 with acute or convalescent COVID-19.

The chain uses TRBV9 and TRBJ2-1; 10 bases are shared with TRBD2. This CDR3 has 14 residues. Germline loops: CDR1 SGDLS, CDR2 YYNGEE. J lost 9 bases, V lost 3 bases, and 6 bases had no gene match. CDR3 nucleotides: TGTGCCAGCAGCGACCTAGCGGGAGAAGGTGAGCAGTTCTTC. As protein: CASSDLAGEGEQFF.

This clone was observed once. The chain couples TRBV5-1 to TRBJ2-2; weak D call: TRBD1 (6 bases). The CDR3 contains 17 residues. Germline values: CDR1 SGHRS, CDR2 YFSETQ. V was pared by 0 bases and J by 6 bases, with 18 bases between. CDR3 coding DNA: TGCGCCAGCAGCTTGGGTGTGGGACCTACAGGGCCCGGGGAGCTGTTTTTT. It specifies CASSLGVGPTGPGELFF.

This chain joins TRBV27 and TRBJ1-1; a weak D match, TRBD1 (6 bases). The CDR3 extends over 17 amino acids. V was pared by 2 bases and J by 6 bases, with 22 bases between. CDR1 and CDR2 from the germline V gene are MNHEY and SMNVEV (reference sequence). CDR3 nucleotides: TGTGCCAGCAGTTTAAATTTTAGAGCCACGGGGGGCCCTGAAGCTTTCTTT. It encodes CASSLNFRATGGPEAFF.

The chain couples TRBV28 to TRBJ2-5; a possible D gene is TRBD2 (5 bases). From germline, CDR1 is MDHEN and CDR2 SYDVKM. V was pared by 4 bases and J by 5 bases, with 17 bases between. The CDR3 has 15 amino acids. The CDR3 bases are TGTGCCAGCAGTTCCCAAACTTCAGGCGGGGAGACCCAGTACTTC. Its translation: CASSSQTSGGETQYF.

This clone was seen only once. V gene TRBV18 combines with J gene TRBJ1-2, with 9 bases fitting TRBD1. The CDR3 is made up of 15 amino acids. Germline V gene sequence: CDR1 KGHSH, CDR2 LQKENI. V shed 1 base, J shed 2 bases, and the junction held 2 bases outside the gene matches. CDR3 loop: CASSPQGQGNYGYTF. CDR3 nucleotide sequence: TGTGCCAGCTCACCACAGGGACAGGGAAACTATGGCTACACCTTC.

V usage is TRBV2 and J usage is TRBJ2-1; possible D gene TRBD1, 6 bases. This CDR3 has 16 residues. Germline CDR1 and CDR2: SNHLY and FYNNEI. V was shortened by 3 bases and J by 6 bases, with 18 bases between the two germline ends. CDR3 DNA: TGTGCCAGCAGTGAGGCGACAGGCCCGATTCGCAATGAGCAGTTCTTC. Translation: CASSEATGPIRNEQFF.

As to this clone: This sample also contains other DNA sequences that code for the same CDR3. CDR3 sequence: CSGGEGRVYEQYF. CDR3 in DNA: TGCAGCGGGGGGGAGGGGAGGGTCTACGAGCAGTACTTC. This chain uses TRBV29-1 with TRBJ2-7, with 7 positions matching TRBD2. V was pared by 7 bases and J by 3 bases, with 9 bases of the junction left unmatched. The CDR3 covers 13 residues. The germline gives CDR1 SQVTM, CDR2 ANQGSEA.

The chain links TRBV6-1 to TRBJ1-2; D gene unclear. Trimming shortened V by 2 bases and J by 11 bases, and 15 bases separated the two germline ends. CDR1 is MNHNS and CDR2 is SASEGT in the germline V gene. CDR3 length: 13 amino acids. Written as DNA, the CDR3 is TGTGCCAGCAGTGAATTCCAACTAGTATGGTACACCTTC. It specifies CASSEFQLVWYTF.

The V and J genes are TRBV2 and TRBJ2-7, with D hard to call. V dropped 4 bases and J dropped 4 bases, with 8 bases sitting between them. Germline lookup yields CDR1 SNHLY and CDR2 FYNNEI. This CDR3 contains 12 residues. The CDR3 is CASSANQYEQYF. The CDR3 DNA follows: TGTGCCAGCAGTGCCAATCAGTACGAGCAGTACTTC.

This clone has more than one count but fewer than ten. The CDR3 DNA follows: TGTGCCAGCAGCTTAACGGAAGGGGGCGGTGAGACCCAGTACTTC. Translating gives CASSLTEGGGETQYF. The chain employs TRBV13 and TRBJ2-5; the match to TRBD1 covers 7 bases. The germline CDR1 and CDR2 sequences are PRHDT and FYEKMQ (reference sequence). CDR3 length equals 15 residues. Trimming took 2 bases from V and 5 from J; bases not matched to a gene: 8.

This chain links TRBV7-2 with TRBJ2-6, with 7 bases matching TRBD1. With 1 base clipped from V and 4 bases from J, the junction kept 7 bases outside the gene matches. Germline values: CDR1 SGHTA, CDR2 FQGNSA. CDR3 length: 17 amino acids. CDR3: CASSLVFRGHGANVLTF. CDR3 coding DNA: TGTGCCAGCAGCTTAGTCTTTAGGGGGCACGGGGCCAACGTCCTGACTTTC.

The chain has TRBV28 and TRBJ1-2, with 10 bases aligning to TRBD1. Germline V gene lookup returns CDR1 MDHEN and CDR2 SYDVKM. This CDR3 spans 14 amino acids. V lost 9 bases and J lost 4; bases outside the gene matches: 8. CDR3 loop: CASRQGAWVYGYTF. The CDR3 DNA follows: TGTGCCAGTAGACAGGGGGCGTGGGTCTATGGCTACACCTTC.

The genes are TRBV5-4 and TRBJ2-7; 12 bases line up with TRBD2. V shed 4 bases, J shed 4 bases, and the junction held 6 bases outside the gene matches. The CDR3 has 15 residues. Germline V gene lookup returns CDR1 SGHNT and CDR2 YYREEE (reference sequence). The CDR3 spells CASSATSGRRYEQYF. CDR3 sequence (DNA): TGTGCCAGCAGCGCAACTAGCGGGAGGAGGTACGAGCAGTACTTC.

The chain links TRBV10-1 to TRBJ1-1; 7 bases agree with TRBD1. Germline assignment: CDR1 WNHNN and CDR2 SYGVQD (reference sequence). V was clipped by 3 bases and J by 9 bases; unmatched bases: 7. CDR3 size: 13 residues. DNA for the CDR3: TGCGCCAGCAGTGACTCCCCGGACAGGCAAGCTTTCTTT. Protein product: CASSDSPDRQAFF.

The CDR3 bases are TGTGCCAGCAGCCCTGGAGCTCGGGGAAACACCGGGGAGCTGTTTTTT. It yields the protein CASSPGARGNTGELFF. The chain joins TRBV7-8 to TRBJ2-2, with D perhaps matching TRBD2 (5 bases). Per germline, CDR1 SGHVS and CDR2 FQNEAQ. V was shortened by 5 bases and J by 2 bases, with 15 bases between the two germline ends. The CDR3 consists of 16 residues.

This clone was seen just once. The chain is built from TRBV20-1 and TRBJ2-5, with TRBD2 matching 12 bases. This CDR3 is 16 amino acids long. Germline CDR1 DFQATT, CDR2 SNEGSKA (reference sequence). J was trimmed by 3 bases and V by 3 bases; bases with no gene match: 8. The CDR3 loop is CSASLPSGRAEETQYF. The DNA of the CDR3 is TGCAGTGCTAGTTTGCCTAGCGGGAGGGCCGAAGAGACCCAGTACTTC.

The genes are TRBV30 and TRBJ2-7; 8 bases align to TRBD1. This CDR3 is 13 amino acids long. The V gene end was trimmed by 6 bases and the J gene end by 4 bases; junction bases not matched to a gene: 8. Germline V gene data show CDR1 as GTSNPN and CDR2 as SVGIG (reference sequence). CDR3 nucleotides: TGTGCCTGCCGAGCCAGGGGGCGTTACGAGCAGTACTTC. It is translated as CACRARGRYEQYF.

This clone was seen just once. This chain joins TRBV3-1 (or the pseudogene TRBV3-2) and TRBJ1-2; 9 bases are shared with TRBD1. The V gene end was trimmed by 0 bases and the J gene end by 8 bases; junction bases not matched to a gene: 10. Germline CDR1 and CDR2: LGHDT and YNNKEL (reference sequence). CDR3 length equals 16 residues. CDR3 sequence: CASSQEGQGGGGGYTF. The CDR3 nucleotides read TGTGCCAGCAGCCAAGAGGGACAGGGAGGAGGCGGCGGCTACACCTTC.

CDR3 amino acids: CASSLGGGMTYEQYF. The CDR3 region has the DNA TGCGCCAGCAGCCTAGGGGGCGGGATGACCTACGAGCAGTACTTC. This chain connects TRBV5-1 to TRBJ2-7; maybe TRBD1 (7 bases). Between the trimmed V and J ends, which lost 4 bases and 2 bases, there was a span of 16 bases. Looked up from germline, CDR1 is SGHRS and CDR2 is YFSETQ. The CDR3 sequence is 15 residues long.

This chain links TRBV18 with TRBJ2-1; perhaps TRBD2 as D (5 bases). In germline, CDR1 is KGHSH, CDR2 LQKENI. The germline V and J ends were trimmed by 0 bases and 5 bases, with 11 bases remaining between them. The CDR3 sequence is 15 residues long. This chain's CDR3 is CASSPPREFNNEQFF. Here the CDR3 DNA reads TGTGCCAGCTCACCACCAAGGGAGTTCAACAATGAGCAGTTCTTC.

The chain links TRBV2 to TRBJ1-1; unclear D gene. V lost 2 bases and J 4 bases, leaving 11 bases between the germline ends. The CDR3 has 14 amino acids. CDR1 is SNHLY, CDR2 FYNNEI, per germline. The CDR3 is CASSEFGQATEAFF. CDR3 nucleotides: TGTGCCAGCAGTGAATTTGGGCAGGCCACTGAAGCTTTCTTT.

This clone was detected only a few times. This chain joins TRBV5-8 and TRBJ1-2; 10 bases align to TRBD1. This CDR3 is built from 14 residues. Germline assignment: CDR1 SGHTS and CDR2 YDEGEE. Trimming removed 7 bases from V and 3 bases from J; junction bases left unmatched: 6. This CDR3 reads CASCLGQGDYGYTF. CDR3 coding DNA: TGTGCCAGCTGCCTAGGACAGGGGGACTATGGCTACACCTTC.

The rearrangement joins TRBV10-3 to TRBJ2-5; TRBD2 is a possible D gene (6 bases). Germline V CDR1 and CDR2: ENHRY, SYGVKD. V dropped 8 bases and J dropped 3 bases, with 13 bases sitting between them. The CDR3 runs to 13 residues. This chain's CDR3 is CAIARWGEETQYF. Written as DNA, the CDR3 is TGTGCCATCGCCAGGTGGGGGGAAGAGACCCAGTACTTC.

V and J are TRBV5-4 and TRBJ2-2; tentative D call: TRBD2 (5 bases). Looked up from germline, CDR1 is SGHNT and CDR2 is YYREEE (reference sequence). The CDR3 spans 15 residues. V lost 8 bases and J 1 base, leaving 15 bases between the germline ends. CDR3 sequence reads: CASRRAAENTGELFF. CDR3 DNA sequence: TGTGCCAGTCGACGAGCGGCAGAGAACACCGGGGAGCTGTTTTTT.

The CDR3 loop is CASSRGLAGASTDTQYF. The CDR3 nucleotides read TGTGCCAGCTCCCGGGGACTAGCGGGAGCAAGCACAGATACGCAGTATTTT. This chain joins TRBV18 and TRBJ2-3; TRBD2 matches at 14 bases. Germline trimming cut 6 bases from V and 0 bases from J; bases unmatched to any gene: 5. This CDR3 spans 17 amino acids. Looked up from germline, CDR1 is KGHSH and CDR2 is LQKENI.

The gene calls are TRBV9 and TRBJ2-7, with 10 nucleotides matching TRBD2. Losses at the gene ends were 4 bases for V and 0 bases for J; bases not matched to a gene: 4. There are 15 residues in the CDR3. Germline V CDR1 and CDR2: SGDLS, YYNGEE. Written as DNA, the CDR3 is TGTGCCAGCAGCAGCGGGGGGGGAGCCTCCTACGAGCAGTACTTC. This sequence encodes CASSSGGGASYEQYF.

This clone was picked up many times. The gene calls are TRBV6-5 and TRBJ2-2; possibly TRBD2 for D (7 bases). Germline CDR1 MNHEY, CDR2 SVGAGI. V dropped 5 bases and J dropped 2 bases, with 12 bases sitting between them. This CDR3 region has 15 residues. The CDR3 reads CASSRSGTNTGELFF. CDR3 in DNA: TGTGCCAGCAGTCGCAGCGGGACAAACACCGGGGAGCTGTTTTTT.

The chain joins TRBV4-3 to TRBJ2-7; D not certain. V was trimmed by 0 bases and J by 0 bases, leaving 9 bases between them. CDR1 and CDR2 from the germline V gene are LGHNA and YSLEER. The CDR3 is made up of 15 amino acids. The CDR3, as DNA: TGCGCCAGCAGCCAAGAGGCCGTATTCTCCTACGAGCAGTACTTC. As protein: CASSQEAVFSYEQYF.